One sample yielded the 21 T cell receptor beta chains listed below, sequenced in a study of graft-versus-host responses after intestinal transplantation. The antigens these receptors bind are not known. Produced via immunoSEQ multiplex PCR; TCRdb's table is partial and in-frame only. Of 100,000 or so clones listed, 91% are singletons. The sequences come from unstimulated CD4+ T cells sorted from spleen or lymph node cells, collected before transplant. These receptors were taken from a human donor who was the organ donor for an intestinal transplant.

The rearrangement joins TRBV6-4 to TRBJ1-5; D may be TRBD1 (6 bases). CDR3 size: 16 residues. Trimming left V 6 bases short and J 12 bases short, with 27 bases between. Germline CDR1 is MRHNA and CDR2 is SNTAGT. Here the CDR3 DNA reads TGTGCCAGCAGCCCCCGACTGACAGGAAAGTTGGAGCTCCAGCATTTT. Its translation: CASSPRLTGKLELQHF.

The chain is built from TRBV6-5 and TRBJ2-3; D is perhaps TRBD1 (6 bases). Germline CDR1 MNHEY, CDR2 SVGAGI. The CDR3 extends over 13 amino acids. V lost 0 bases to trimming and J lost 6 bases, with 7 bases between them. Here the CDR3 DNA reads TGTGCCAGCAGTTACTCTCAGGGGGATACGCAGTATTTT. Translation gives CASSYSQGDTQYF.

The gene calls are TRBV2 and TRBJ1-6; 9 nucleotides agree with TRBD1. Trimming at V came to 4 bases and at J to 9 bases, leaving 7 bases not matched to a gene. This CDR3 is built from 15 residues. In germline, CDR1 is SNHLY, CDR2 FYNNEI. CDR3 nucleotides: TGTGCCAGCAGTGGGACAGGGGCCCCTGGTTCACCCCTCCACTTT. Residues: CASSGTGAPGSPLHF.

The chain uses TRBV19 and TRBJ2-6; TRBD2 matches at 8 bases. J was trimmed by 0 bases and V by 5 bases; bases with no gene match: 6. Per germline, CDR1 LNHDA and CDR2 SQIVND (reference sequence). This CDR3 has 17 residues. In DNA form, the CDR3 reads TGTGCCAGTAGTCAAGCGGGGGCCATCTCTGGGGCCAACGTCCTGACTTTC. It is translated as CASSQAGAISGANVLTF.

CDR3 nucleotides: TGTGCCAGCAGCGTAGGGACAGGGGGCGACTTCGCGCAGTACTTC. It translates to CASSVGTGGDFAQYF. The chain carries TRBV9 and TRBJ2-7; TRBD1 agrees at 11 bases. CDR1 and CDR2 (germline): SGDLS, YYNGEE. The CDR3 runs 15 residues. Trimming took 0 bases from V and 9 from J; bases not matched to a gene: 8.

The chain joins TRBV4-3 to TRBJ2-5; D gene uncertain. The J call may be mistaken, given a closer DNA end match to TRBJ2-7. The V gene's germline CDR1 is LGHNA and CDR2 YSLEER. The CDR3 is 15 amino acids. The CDR3: CASSQSLGEAYEQYF. The DNA of the CDR3 is TGCGCCAGCAGCCAGTCCTTAGGTGAGGCCTACGAGCAGTACTTC.

This clone turned up a few times. The gene calls are TRBV19 and TRBJ2-3; D ambiguous. Germline V lookup: CDR1 LNHDA, CDR2 SQIVND (reference sequence). The CDR3 runs to 11 residues. V gave up 7 bases and J gave up 6 bases, with 8 bases separating them. This CDR3 is CASTIRDTQYF. The CDR3 DNA is TGTGCCAGTACCATCCGGGATACGCAGTATTTT.

CDR3 sequence reads: CASSQDPDRGLSGNTIYF. The CDR3 DNA reads TGTGCCAGCAGCCAAGATCCAGATAGGGGTCTTTCTGGAAACACCATATATTTT. The V gene is TRBV4-2, the J gene TRBJ1-3; maybe TRBD1 (5 bases). CDR1 is LGHNA, CDR2 YNFKEQ, per germline. The V and J ends lost 0 bases and 1 base respectively, with 16 bases between them. The CDR3 covers 18 residues.

This clone was seen just once. The chain is built from TRBV2 and TRBJ2-4; D may be TRBD2 (5 bases). The CDR3 is made up of 15 amino acids. V dropped 7 bases and J dropped 0 bases, with 13 bases sitting between them. CDR1 is SNHLY, CDR2 FYNNEI, per germline. CDR3 bases: TGTGCCAGCACCTTGACTACCCCAGCCAAAAACATTCAGTACTTC. This sequence encodes CASTLTTPAKNIQYF.

A few counts support this clone. The V call is TRBV6-1, the J call TRBJ1-2; 7 bases match TRBD1. After removal of 4 bases from V and 4 bases from J, the junction contained 6 bases not matched to a gene. Germline V gene data show CDR1 as MNHNS and CDR2 as SASEGT. The CDR3 runs to 14 residues. This CDR3 reads CASSVFEGAYGYTF. The CDR3 DNA sequence: TGTGCCAGCAGTGTTTTTGAGGGGGCCTATGGCTACACCTTC.

The chain is built from TRBV28 and TRBJ1-6, with D perhaps matching TRBD1 (6 bases). The V and J ends lost 1 base and 9 bases respectively, with 19 bases between them. Per germline, CDR1 MDHEN and CDR2 SYDVKM. The CDR3 runs to 17 residues. CDR3 sequence (DNA): TGTGCCAGCAGTTTATATTGGCAGGGGCTGGGTGGTTCACCCCTCCACTTT. Translation gives CASSLYWQGLGGSPLHF.

The rearrangement joins TRBV4-1 to TRBJ1-6, with 8 positions matching TRBD1. The CDR3 extends over 17 amino acids. V was pared by 3 bases and J by 8 bases, with 12 bases of the junction left unmatched. The germline V gene has CDR1 MGHRA and CDR2 YSYEKL. As DNA, the CDR3 is TGCGCCAGCAGCCACCCCCAAGAAGGGACAGGCTATTCACCCCTCCACTTT. It codes for CASSHPQEGTGYSPLHF.

In this sample, this clone turned up once. The chain recombines TRBV4-2 with TRBJ1-3, with D perhaps matching TRBD1 (5 bases). The CDR3 covers 15 residues. Deletions cut 1 base from V and 4 bases from J, with 11 bases between. Germline lookup yields CDR1 LGHNA and CDR2 YNFKEQ. The CDR3 DNA sequence: TGTGCCAGCAGCCAAGGCCTGGGGGGGGGAAACACCATATATTTT. Translated: CASSQGLGGGNTIYF.

This chain uses TRBV30 with TRBJ2-7; no clear D. The CDR3 consists of 13 residues. CDR1 and CDR2 from the germline V gene are GTSNPN and SVGIG (reference sequence). The V gene lost 0 bases and the J gene lost 5 bases, with 11 bases spanning the gap. Here the CDR3 reads CAWSVRDRDEQYF. The CDR3 DNA follows: TGTGCCTGGAGTGTACGCGACCGGGACGAGCAGTACTTC.

This chain uses TRBV18 with TRBJ1-6, with D perhaps TRBD1 (6 bases). This CDR3 comprises 16 residues. The V gene lost 6 bases and the J gene lost 8 bases, with 20 bases spanning the gap. CDR1 and CDR2 from the germline V gene are KGHSH and LQKENI. CDR3 nucleotide sequence: TGTGCCAGCTCGATACAGGGAAGGGGGACGGATTCACCCCTCCACTTT. Its translation is CASSIQGRGTDSPLHF.

This clone showed up just once. The V call is TRBV6-4, the J call TRBJ1-5; 11 nucleotides align to TRBD1. CDR1 MRHNA and CDR2 SNTAGT come from the germline V gene. After removal of 6 bases from V and 2 bases from J, the junction contained 6 bases not matched to a gene. The CDR3 extends over 16 amino acids. CDR3 sequence reads: CASRDRGQRGNQPQHF. The CDR3 region has the DNA TGTGCCAGCAGGGACAGGGGGCAAAGGGGCAATCAGCCCCAGCATTTT.

The rearrangement uses TRBV5-1 and TRBJ1-2; possible D gene TRBD1, 5 bases. V was shortened by 0 bases and J by 3 bases, with 12 bases between the two germline ends. CDR1 and CDR2 from the germline V gene are SGHRS and YFSETQ. The CDR3 runs 15 residues. CDR3: CASSLVQGGDYGYTF. The CDR3, as DNA: TGCGCCAGCAGCTTGGTTCAGGGTGGTGACTATGGCTACACCTTC.

The chain joins TRBV18 to TRBJ1-2, with D possibly matching TRBD1 (5 bases). The V end lost 3 bases, the J end lost 4 bases, and 18 bases lay between the germline ends. CDR3 length: 16 amino acids. CDR1 is KGHSH and CDR2 is LQKENI in the germline V gene. Here the CDR3 reads CASSPATDKKGYGYTF. The CDR3, as DNA: TGTGCCAGCTCACCGGCTACGGACAAGAAGGGCTATGGCTACACCTTC.

This clone was observed a few times. The chain is built from TRBV5-6 and TRBJ2-7; a possible D gene is TRBD1 (5 bases). The CDR3 sequence is 13 residues long. Trimming removed 1 base at V and 0 bases at J, with 5 bases between. Germline lookup yields CDR1 SGHDT and CDR2 YYEEEE. This CDR3 reads CASSLQGSYEQYF. The CDR3 DNA reads TGTGCCAGCAGCTTGCAGGGCTCCTACGAGCAGTACTTC.

This clone occurred a few times. The chain carries TRBV18 and TRBJ1-1; no firm D call. Trimming removed 3 bases from V and 0 bases from J, with 14 bases in between. CDR3 size: 16 residues. CDR1 is KGHSH, CDR2 LQKENI, per germline. CDR3 bases: TGTGCCAGCTCACCTTTCGAAGCGGGCATGAACACTGAAGCTTTCTTT. This codes for CASSPFEAGMNTEAFF.

The V and J genes are TRBV7-2 and TRBJ2-6; 11 bases agree with TRBD1. Trimming removed 5 bases from V and 4 bases from J; junction bases left unmatched: 7. Germline V gene lookup returns CDR1 SGHTA and CDR2 FQGNSA. There are 17 residues in the CDR3. CDR3 protein: CASSPDRGRLGANVLTF. The CDR3 DNA reads as TGTGCCAGCAGCCCGGACAGGGGGCGCTTAGGGGCCAACGTCCTGACTTTC.